Below, 7 T cell receptor beta chains from the same sample are listed, as sequenced in a study of T cells expressing NK-cell markers. TCRdb re-called the 5' RACE reads; every CDR3 protein appears as one record, without DNA. The sample totals hundreds of thousands of distinct CDR3 sequences. The sequencing sample was made of blood T cells: a sorted CD56 or NKG2C T cell subset, CD4+ or CD8+ T cells, or bulk PBMC T cells (not recorded which). These receptors originate from a woman aged 18 to 69 in good health.

The chain employs TRBV2 and TRBJ1-5; as DNA is missing, the TRBD1 call by TCRdb cannot be tested. The germline CDR1 and CDR2 sequences are SNHLY and FYNNEI. This CDR3 has 14 residues. The CDR3 sequence is CASSTQGRGQPQHF.

The chain joins TRBV14 to TRBJ2-5; TCRdb gives TRBD1 as the D gene, but with no DNA this cannot be confirmed. The germline V gene has CDR1 SGHDN and CDR2 FVKESK. The CDR3 is 15 amino acids. CDR3 sequence: CASSPFGQGQETQYF. The full variable domain, its missing parts supplied by reference TRBV14 and TRBJ2-5, is EAGVTQFPSHSVIEKGQTVTLRCDPISGHDNLYWYRRVMGKEIKFLLHFVKESKQDESGMPNNRFLAERTGGTYSTLKVQPAELEDSGVYFCASSPFGQGQETQYFGPGTRLLVL.

V gene TRBV20-1 combines with J gene TRBJ2-1; TCRdb indicates TRBD2, and absent DNA this call remains unverified. The CDR3 totals 15 residues. The germline gives CDR1 DFQATT, CDR2 SNEGSKA (reference sequence). The CDR3 reads CSARAPGGPGNEQFF.

This chain connects TRBV5-1 to TRBJ2-3. The germline V gene has CDR1 SGHRS and CDR2 YFSETQ. This CDR3 has 11 residues. CDR3 region: CASRRKDTQYF.

The V gene is TRBV4-3, the J gene TRBJ2-2; the D call of TRBD2 rests on TCRdb alone, since no DNA is present to check it. In germline, CDR1 is LGHNA, CDR2 YSLEER. CDR3 length equals 17 residues. This CDR3 is CASSQDLAGGWTGELFF.

The chain is built from TRBV29-1 and TRBJ2-7; the D call of TRBD1 rests on TCRdb alone, since no DNA is present to check it. This CDR3 has 12 residues. The germline V gene has CDR1 SQVTM and CDR2 ANQGSEA. CDR3 residues: CSVRGISDEQYF.

The chain employs TRBV12-3 or TRBV12-4 and TRBJ1-4; TCRdb outputs TRBD1, but without DNA this stays unchecked. This CDR3 contains 14 residues. CDR3: CASSGAQPNEKLFF.